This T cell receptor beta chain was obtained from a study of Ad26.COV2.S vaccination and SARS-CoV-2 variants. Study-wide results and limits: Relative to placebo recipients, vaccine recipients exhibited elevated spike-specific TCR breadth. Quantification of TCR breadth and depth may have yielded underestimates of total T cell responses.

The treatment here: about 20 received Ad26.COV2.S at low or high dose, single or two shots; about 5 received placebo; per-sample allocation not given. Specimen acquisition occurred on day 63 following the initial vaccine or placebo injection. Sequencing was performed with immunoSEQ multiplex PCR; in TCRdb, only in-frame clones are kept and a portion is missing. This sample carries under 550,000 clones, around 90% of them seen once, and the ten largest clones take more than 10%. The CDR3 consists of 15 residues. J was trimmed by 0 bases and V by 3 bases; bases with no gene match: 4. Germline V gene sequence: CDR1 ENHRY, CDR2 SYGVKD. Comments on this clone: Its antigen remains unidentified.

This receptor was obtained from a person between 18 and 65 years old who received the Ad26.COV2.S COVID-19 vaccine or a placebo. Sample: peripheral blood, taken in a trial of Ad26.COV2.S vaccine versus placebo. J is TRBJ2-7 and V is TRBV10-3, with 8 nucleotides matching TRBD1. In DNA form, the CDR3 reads TGTGCCATCAGTGACCAGGACAGGGTCTCCTACGAGCAGTACTTC. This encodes CAISDQDRVSYEQYF.